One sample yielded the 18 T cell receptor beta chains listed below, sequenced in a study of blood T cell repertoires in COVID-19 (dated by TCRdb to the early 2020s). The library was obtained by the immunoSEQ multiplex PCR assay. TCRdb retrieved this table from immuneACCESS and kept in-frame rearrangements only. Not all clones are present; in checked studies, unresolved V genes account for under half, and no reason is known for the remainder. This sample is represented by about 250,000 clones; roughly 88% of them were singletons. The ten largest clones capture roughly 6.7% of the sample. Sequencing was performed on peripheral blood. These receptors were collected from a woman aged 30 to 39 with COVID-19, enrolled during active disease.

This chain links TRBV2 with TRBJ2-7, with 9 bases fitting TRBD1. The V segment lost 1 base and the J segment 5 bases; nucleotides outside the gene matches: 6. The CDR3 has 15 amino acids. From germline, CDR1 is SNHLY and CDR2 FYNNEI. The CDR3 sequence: CASSEVRTGVNEQYF. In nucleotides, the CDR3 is TGTGCCAGCAGTGAAGTCCGGACAGGGGTCAACGAGCAGTACTTC.

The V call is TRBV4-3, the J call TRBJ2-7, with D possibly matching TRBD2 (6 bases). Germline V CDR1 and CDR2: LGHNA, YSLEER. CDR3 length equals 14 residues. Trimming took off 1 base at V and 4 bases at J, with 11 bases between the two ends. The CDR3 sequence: CASSQAFGGYEQYF. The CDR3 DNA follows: TGCGCCAGCAGCCAAGCATTTGGGGGGTACGAGCAGTACTTC.

Here the CDR3 DNA reads TGTGCCAGCAGTACAGGAGATGGCTACACCTTC. Translating it yields CASSTGDGYTF. The gene calls are TRBV2 and TRBJ1-2; D is perhaps TRBD1 (5 bases). CDR1 SNHLY and CDR2 FYNNEI come from the germline V gene. The ends were cut back, 5 bases at V and 6 bases at J, with 7 bases in the middle. This CDR3 contains 11 residues.

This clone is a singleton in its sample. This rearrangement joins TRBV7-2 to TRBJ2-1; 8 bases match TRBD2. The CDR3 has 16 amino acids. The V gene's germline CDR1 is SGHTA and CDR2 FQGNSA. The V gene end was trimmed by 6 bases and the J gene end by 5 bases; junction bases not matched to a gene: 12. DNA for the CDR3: TGTGCCAGCAGTCCGGCCCAGCGGGAGTTGAACAATGAGCAGTTCTTC. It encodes CASSPAQRELNNEQFF.

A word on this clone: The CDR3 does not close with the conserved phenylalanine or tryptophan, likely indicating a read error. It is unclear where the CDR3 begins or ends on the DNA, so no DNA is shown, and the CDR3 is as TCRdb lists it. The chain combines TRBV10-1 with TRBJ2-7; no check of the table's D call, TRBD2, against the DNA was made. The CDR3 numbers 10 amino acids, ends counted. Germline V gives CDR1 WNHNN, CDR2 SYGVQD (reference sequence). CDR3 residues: CASRPERGPG.

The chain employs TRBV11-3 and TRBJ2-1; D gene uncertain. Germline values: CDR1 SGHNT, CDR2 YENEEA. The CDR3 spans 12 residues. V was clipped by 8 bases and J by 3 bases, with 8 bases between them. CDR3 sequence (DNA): TGTGCCAGCGGCAGGAACTACAATGAGCAGTTCTTC. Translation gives CASGRNYNEQFF.

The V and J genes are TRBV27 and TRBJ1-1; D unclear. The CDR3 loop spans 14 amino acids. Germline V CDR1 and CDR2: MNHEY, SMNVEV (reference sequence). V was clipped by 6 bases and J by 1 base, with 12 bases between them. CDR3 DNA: TGTGCCAGCAGGCGTATCCCGGGGAACACTGAAGCTTTCTTT. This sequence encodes CASRRIPGNTEAFF.

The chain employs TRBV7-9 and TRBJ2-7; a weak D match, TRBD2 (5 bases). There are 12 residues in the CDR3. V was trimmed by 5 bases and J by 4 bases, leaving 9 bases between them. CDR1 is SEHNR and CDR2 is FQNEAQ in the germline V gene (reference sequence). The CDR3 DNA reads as TGTGCCAGCAGCCCTTCGGGGTACGAGCAGTACGTC. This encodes CASSPSGYEQYV.

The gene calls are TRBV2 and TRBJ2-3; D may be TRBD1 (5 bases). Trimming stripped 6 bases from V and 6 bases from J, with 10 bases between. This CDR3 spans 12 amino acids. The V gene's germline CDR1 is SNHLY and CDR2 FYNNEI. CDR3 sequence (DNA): TGTGCCAGCAGAGGGGTAGGTGATACGCAGTATTTT. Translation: CASRGVGDTQYF.

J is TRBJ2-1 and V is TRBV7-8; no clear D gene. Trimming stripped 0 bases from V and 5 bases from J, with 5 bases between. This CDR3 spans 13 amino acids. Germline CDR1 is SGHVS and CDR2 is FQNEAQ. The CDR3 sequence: CASSLAENNEQFF. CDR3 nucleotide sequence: TGTGCCAGCAGCTTAGCGGAGAACAATGAGCAGTTCTTC.

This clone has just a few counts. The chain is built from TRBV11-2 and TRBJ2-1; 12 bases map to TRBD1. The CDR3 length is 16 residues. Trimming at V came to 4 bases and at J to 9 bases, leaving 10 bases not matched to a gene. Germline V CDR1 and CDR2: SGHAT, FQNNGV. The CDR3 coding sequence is TGTGCCAGCAGCTCGCAGGGACAGGGGGCGAGAGGTGAGCAGTTCTTC. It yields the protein CASSSQGQGARGEQFF.

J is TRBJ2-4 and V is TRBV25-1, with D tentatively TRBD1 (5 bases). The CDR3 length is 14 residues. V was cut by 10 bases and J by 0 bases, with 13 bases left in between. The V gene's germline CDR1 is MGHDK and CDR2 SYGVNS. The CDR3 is CATADSLAKNIQYF. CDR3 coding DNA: TGTGCCACCGCAGACAGTCTAGCCAAAAACATTCAGTACTTC.

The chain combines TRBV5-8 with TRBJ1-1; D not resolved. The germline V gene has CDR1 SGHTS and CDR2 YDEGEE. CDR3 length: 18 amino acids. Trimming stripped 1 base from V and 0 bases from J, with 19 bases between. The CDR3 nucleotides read TGTGCCAGCAGCTTGAGTCCCGGGTGGTACGGCCTGAACACTGAAGCTTTCTTT. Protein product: CASSLSPGWYGLNTEAFF.

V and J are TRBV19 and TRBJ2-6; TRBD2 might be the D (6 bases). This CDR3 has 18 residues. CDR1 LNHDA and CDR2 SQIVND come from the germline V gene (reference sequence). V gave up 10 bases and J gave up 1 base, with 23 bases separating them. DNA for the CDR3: TGTGCCACCACCGGAGGGGAAACAGACAAATCTGGGGCCAACGTCCTGACTTTC. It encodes CATTGGETDKSGANVLTF.

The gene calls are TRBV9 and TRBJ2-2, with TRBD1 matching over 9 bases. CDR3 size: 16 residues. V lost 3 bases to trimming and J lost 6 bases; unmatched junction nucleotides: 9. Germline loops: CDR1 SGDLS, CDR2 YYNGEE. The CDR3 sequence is CASSGPGQGFSGELFF. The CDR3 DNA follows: TGTGCCAGCAGCGGGCCGGGACAGGGTTTCTCCGGGGAGCTGTTTTTT.

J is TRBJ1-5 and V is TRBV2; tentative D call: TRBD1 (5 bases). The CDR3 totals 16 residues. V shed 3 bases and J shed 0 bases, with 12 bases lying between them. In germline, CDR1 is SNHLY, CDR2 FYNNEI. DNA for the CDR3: TGTGCCAGCAGTGATTATAGGACACCTAGCAATCAGCCCCAGCATTTT. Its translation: CASSDYRTPSNQPQHF.

Here the CDR3 DNA reads TGTGCCAGCAGCCCCACGGGGGGGACAGCCGCGAGAATGTATGGCTACACCTTC. It encodes CASSPTGGTAARMYGYTF. This sequence joins TRBV7-2 and TRBJ1-2; 7 bases fit TRBD1. The germline gives CDR1 SGHTA, CDR2 FQGNSA. CDR3 length: 18 residues. J gave up 5 bases and V 5 bases, and 20 bases lay outside the gene matches.

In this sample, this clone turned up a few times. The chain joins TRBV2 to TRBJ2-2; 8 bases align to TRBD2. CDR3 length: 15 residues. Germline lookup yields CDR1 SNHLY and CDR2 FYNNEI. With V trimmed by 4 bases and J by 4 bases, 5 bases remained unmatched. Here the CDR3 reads CASSGSREATGELFF. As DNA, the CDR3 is TGTGCCAGCAGTGGATCGCGGGAGGCCACCGGGGAGCTGTTTTTT. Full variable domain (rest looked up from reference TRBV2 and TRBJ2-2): EPEVTQTPSHQVTQMGQEVILRCVPISNHLYFYWYRQILGQKVEFLVSFYNNEISEKSEIFDDQFSVERPDGSNFTLKIRSTKLEDSAMYFCASSGSREATGELFFGEGSRLTVL.